The T cell receptor (beta chain) described here comes from a study of blood T cell repertoires in COVID-19. On the study more broadly: Samples taken during acute and convalescent COVID-19 were collected in the United States, Italy and Spain. Nucleic acid was either cDNA or gDNA, and it came from T cells, B-cell-depleted T cells, or PBMCs.

As handled by the study authors: Using reference gene primer amplification, nucleated cell counts were estimated. The table came from immunoSEQ multiplex PCR; TCRdb's copy has only in-frame clones and leaves some out. V and J calls and clone size are as listed in that table; D and trimming were resolved from the DNA. Of some 110,000 clones listed, around four fifths were seen once; the top ten hold roughly 29%. V lost 6 bases and J 0 bases, leaving 15 bases between the germline ends. Looked up from germline, CDR1 is SGHRS and CDR2 is YFSETQ. CDR3 size: 15 residues. Sequencing was carried out using peripheral blood. The chain links TRBV5-1 to TRBJ1-2; D is unresolved. The TCR sequence derives from a man in his sixties with acute or convalescent COVID-19. The DNA for the CDR3 is TGCGCCAGCATCTTAACACCGGGAACTAACTATGGCTACACCTTC. Protein: CASILTPGTNYGYTF.